This TCR beta chain was found in a study of CD8 T cells in ankylosing spondylitis. Broader study findings: Seven to nine highly homologous variants made up a TCR beta motif that seemed to typify ankylosing spondylitis blood. There was reportedly significant enrichment of clones that were disease-linked in matched ankylosing spondylitis synovial fluid.

MiXCR, run by TCRdb on the 5' RACE reads, gives a single entry per CDR3 protein. Of 670,000 or so distinct CDR3 sequences listed, 19% are singletons. This clonotype was seen only a few times. What it binds is not known. Per germline, CDR1 LGHDT and CDR2 YNNKEL (reference sequence). Trimming removed 4 bases from V and 5 bases from J, with 3 bases in between. CDR3 length equals 10 residues. The gene calls are TRBV3-1 and TRBJ2-7; no clear D gene. The receptor was isolated from a male donor with ankylosing spondylitis. The specimen was blood, either unsorted or a sorted T cell fraction (not recorded which). The CDR3 sequence is CASSRHEQYF. Written as DNA, the CDR3 is TGTGCCAGCAGCCGACACGAGCAGTACTTC.